A selection of T cell receptor beta chains follows, all from one sample in a study of OX40 agonist ivuxolimab in advanced cancers. Assay used: immunoSEQ multiplex PCR; TCRdb lists only in-frame clones, some missing. This sample has around 39,000 clones, with roughly 82% found just once. This specimen consisted of CD4+ or CD8+ T cells sorted from blood, obtained in a trial of the OX40 agonist ivuxolimab. These receptors originate from an adult with an advanced solid tumor such as melanoma, head and neck, liver or kidney cancer. Both conserved end residues are part of each CDR3. The order of the fields is V gene, J gene, clone size, D gene, CDR3 DNA, CDR3 protein. A D gene is named only where the DNA matches it firmly. Expanded clones get a size class; other rows say once, few or many, or leave the size out.

>TRBV7-2|TRBJ1-6|.|TRBD1
TGTGCCAGCAGCCCCGGACAGGGGAATTCACCCCTCCACTTT
CASSPGQGNSPLHF
>TRBV5-5|TRBJ1-4|.|.
TGTGCCAGCAGCGCGGACCCCGGTCCTAATGAAAAACTGTTTTTT
CASSADPGPNEKLFF
>TRBV7-2|TRBJ1-5|.|.
TGTGCCAGCAGCTTAGGAGGGTATAGCAATCAGCCCCAGCATTTT
CASSLGGYSNQPQHF
>TRBV19|TRBJ1-2|.|.
TGTGCCAGTAAATTTCAGGGGAACTATGGCTACACCTTC
CASKFQGNYGYTF
>TRBV5-1|TRBJ2-5|.|TRBD1
TGCGCCAGCAGCCCTGGACAGGGTCGTTTGGGCCTGGAGACCCAGTACTTC
CASSPGQGRLGLETQYF
>TRBV7-9|TRBJ2-3|.|.
TGTGCCAGCAGCTTGGACGGGGCTAGCACAGATACGCAGTATTTT
CASSLDGASTDTQYF
>TRBV29-1|TRBJ2-5|.|.
TGCAGCGTTGAGTCACCTGGGGGGGAGACCCAGTACTTC
CSVESPGGETQYF
>TRBV27|TRBJ2-7|once|.
TGTGCCAGCAGACTACACGGACAGTTGAAAGGAGGGGAGCAGTACTTC
CASRLHGQLKGGEQYF
>TRBV6-1|TRBJ2-3|.|.
TGTGCCAGCAGTGAAGATCGGACAGTGGGAGGCACAGATACGCAGTATTTT
CASSEDRTVGGTDTQYF
>TRBV10-3|TRBJ2-2|.|TRBD2
TGTGCCAACAGCGGGACTCAGAACACCGGGGAGCTGTTTTTT
CANSGTQNTGELFF
>TRBV9|TRBJ1-4|.|TRBD1
TGTGCCAGCAGCACCCGGGACAGGGGAGATGAAAAACTGTTTTTT
CASSTRDRGDEKLFF
>TRBV4-2|TRBJ2-1|.|TRBD2
TGTGCCAGCAGCCCCCGGACTAGCGGGGCCAATGAGCAGTTCTTC
CASSPRTSGANEQFF
>TRBV7-2|TRBJ2-7|.|TRBD2
TGTGCCAGCAGCCCAACTAGCGGGGCGATCTCCTACGAGCAGTACTTC
CASSPTSGAISYEQYF
>TRBV5-6|TRBJ2-6|.|.
TGTGCCAGCAGCTTGGGGGCTGGGGCCAACGTCCTGACTTTC
CASSLGAGANVLTF
>TRBV5-1|TRBJ2-5|.|TRBD1
TGCGCCAGCAGCTTGAAACCCGGGACAGGGGGACGTTATGGAGAGACCCAGTACTTC
CASSLKPGTGGRYGETQYF
>TRBV2|TRBJ1-4|.|TRBD1
TGTGCCAGCTCCCAGGGGGCAGGGTTAAAACTGTTTTTT
CASSQGAGLKLFF
>TRBV7-2|TRBJ1-4|.|.
TGTGCCAGCAGCCCCTCGAGGTCAGGGTCAACTAATGAAAAACTGTTTTTT
CASSPSRSGSTNEKLFF
>TRBV7-6|TRBJ2-7|.|TRBD2
TGTGCCAGCAGCCTCACTAGCGGGGGAACCTACGAGCAGTACTTC
CASSLTSGGTYEQYF
>TRBV5-6|TRBJ1-2|few|TRBD1
TGTGCCAGCAGCTTCGTCGAGGGGGCCGACTATGGCTACACCTTC
CASSFVEGADYGYTF
>TRBV5-6|TRBJ2-3|.|.
TGTGCCAGCAGCTCGCCCGGGACGACCACAGATACGCAGTATTTT
CASSSPGTTTDTQYF
>TRBV7-2|TRBJ1-1|.|TRBD1
TGTGCCAGCAGCCGCCGGGACAGGGGAAACACTGAAGCTTTCTTT
CASSRRDRGNTEAFF
>TRBV20-1|TRBJ2-3|few|.
TGCAGTGCTACTAGCCCAGATACGCAGTATTTT
CSATSPDTQYF
>TRBV7-4|TRBJ1-2|.|.
TGTGCCAGCAGCTTATTGGCCCAAGGCTACACCTTC
CASSLLAQGYTF
>TRBV25-1|TRBJ2-2|few|TRBD1
TGTGCCAGCAGGACAGGGGACACCGGGGAGCTGTTTTTT
CASRTGDTGELFF
>TRBV4-2|TRBJ2-7|.|TRBD2
TGTGCCAGCAGCCGTAGCGGGGGGAGCTACGAGCAGTACTTC
CASSRSGGSYEQYF
>TRBV5-1|TRBJ1-2|.|.
TGCGCCAGCAGCTTGGGTCCGGGGGGCGGCTACACCTTC
CASSLGPGGGYTF
>TRBV5-1|TRBJ1-6|.|.
TGCGCCAGCAGCTCGGACCCGAATTCACCCCTCCACTTT
CASSSDPNSPLHF